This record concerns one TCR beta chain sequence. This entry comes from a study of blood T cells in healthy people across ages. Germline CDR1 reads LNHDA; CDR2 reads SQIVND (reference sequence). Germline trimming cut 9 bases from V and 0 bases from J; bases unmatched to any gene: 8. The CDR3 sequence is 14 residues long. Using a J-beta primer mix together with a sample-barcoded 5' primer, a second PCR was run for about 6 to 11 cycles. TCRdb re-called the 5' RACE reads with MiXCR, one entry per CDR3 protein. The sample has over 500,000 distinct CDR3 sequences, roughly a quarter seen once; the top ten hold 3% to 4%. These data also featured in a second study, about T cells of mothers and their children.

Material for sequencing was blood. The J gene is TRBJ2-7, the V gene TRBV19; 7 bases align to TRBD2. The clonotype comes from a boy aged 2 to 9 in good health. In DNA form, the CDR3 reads TGTGCCAGCCGTAGGACTAGGGGCTCCTACGAGCAGTACTTC. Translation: CASRRTRGSYEQYF.